This T cell receptor beta chain was sequenced for a study of cytomegalovirus exposure and HLA in healthy donors. Overall study context: In terms of ancestry, the Caucasian-associated cluster contained about four fifths of the approximately 430 genotyped donors.

V was pared by 2 bases and J by 6 bases, with 12 bases of the junction left unmatched. This CDR3 contains 16 residues. The germline gives CDR1 SGHNT, CDR2 YYREEE (reference sequence). A multiplex PCR was run with 60 Vbeta primers and 13 Jbeta primers. Authors' analysis steps: Per a later analysis, the number of unique TCR beta chains was 75 million to 90 million, of which some 10 million were shared. Sequencing used immunoSEQ multiplex PCR; TCRdb keeps in-frame clones, though not all of them. The V and J calls and the clone size are those of that table, but D and trimming were determined from the DNA. The sample shows some 170,000 clones, roughly four fifths of them seen only once. The table lists this clone with a few counts. Its specificity is not known. Findings of the study overall: A missense variant in DCLRE1C was later tied to TCR beta V- and J-gene trimming.

This clonotype was obtained from a man aged 50 to 59 in good health and CMV-seropositive. What was sequenced was PBMCs. The chain links TRBV5-4 to TRBJ2-7; 9 bases agree with TRBD2. CDR3 sequence: CASSFLGVAGAGEQYF. CDR3 in DNA: TGTGCCAGCAGCTTCCTCGGGGTAGCGGGAGCGGGCGAGCAGTACTTC.